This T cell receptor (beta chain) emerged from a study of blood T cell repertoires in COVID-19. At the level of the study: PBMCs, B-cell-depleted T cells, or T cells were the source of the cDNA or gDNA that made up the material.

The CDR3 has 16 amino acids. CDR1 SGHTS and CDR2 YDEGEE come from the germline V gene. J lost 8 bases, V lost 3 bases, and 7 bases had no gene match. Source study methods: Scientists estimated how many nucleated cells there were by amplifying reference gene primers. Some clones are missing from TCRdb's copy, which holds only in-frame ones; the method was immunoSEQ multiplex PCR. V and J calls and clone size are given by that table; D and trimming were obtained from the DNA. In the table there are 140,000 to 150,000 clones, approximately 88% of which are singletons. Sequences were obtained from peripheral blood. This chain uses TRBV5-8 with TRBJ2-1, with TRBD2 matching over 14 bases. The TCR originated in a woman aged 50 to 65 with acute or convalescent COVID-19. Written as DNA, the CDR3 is TGTGCCAGCAGCTGGCAGGGGACTAGCGGGAGACATGAGCAGTTCTTC. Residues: CASSWQGTSGRHEQFF.